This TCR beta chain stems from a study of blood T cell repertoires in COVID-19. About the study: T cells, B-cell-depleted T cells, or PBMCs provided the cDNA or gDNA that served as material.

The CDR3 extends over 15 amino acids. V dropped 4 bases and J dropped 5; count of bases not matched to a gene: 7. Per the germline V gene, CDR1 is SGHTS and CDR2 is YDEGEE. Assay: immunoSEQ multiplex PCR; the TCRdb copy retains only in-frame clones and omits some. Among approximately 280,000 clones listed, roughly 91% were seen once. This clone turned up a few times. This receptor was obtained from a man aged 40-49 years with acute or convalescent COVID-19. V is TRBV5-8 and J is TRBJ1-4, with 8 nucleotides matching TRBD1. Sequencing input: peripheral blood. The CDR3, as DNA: TGTGCCAGCAGCGCCCGGGACAGGAGAAATGAAAAACTGTTTTTT. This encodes CASSARDRRNEKLFF.